This T cell receptor (beta chain) was obtained from a study of blood T cell repertoires in COVID-19. Study at large: Samples of COVID-19 (acute and convalescent) were obtained from the United States, Italy and Spain. T cells, B-cell-depleted T cells, or PBMCs supplied cDNA or gDNA.

Source study methods: Estimation of nucleated cell counts was performed using reference gene primer amplification. Clones were read by immunoSEQ multiplex PCR, and TCRdb kept only the in-frame ones, dropping some. Clone size and V and J calls were adopted from that table, with D and trimming inferred from the DNA. The sample includes 240,000 or so clones, just under 85% of them seen just once. The junction had 4 bases not matched to a gene; V was cut back by 8 bases and J by 0 bases. There are 14 residues in the CDR3. Germline V lookup: CDR1 LNHDA, CDR2 SQIVND (reference sequence). This clone was detected only once.

The sequence was collected from a woman of 80 years or more with acute or convalescent COVID-19. Sequencing input: peripheral blood. The chain joins TRBV19 to TRBJ2-1; 7 nucleotides match TRBD2. In DNA, the CDR3 is TGTGCCAGTGGGGAGCGGGACTCCTACAATGAGCAGTTCTTC. It encodes CASGERDSYNEQFF.